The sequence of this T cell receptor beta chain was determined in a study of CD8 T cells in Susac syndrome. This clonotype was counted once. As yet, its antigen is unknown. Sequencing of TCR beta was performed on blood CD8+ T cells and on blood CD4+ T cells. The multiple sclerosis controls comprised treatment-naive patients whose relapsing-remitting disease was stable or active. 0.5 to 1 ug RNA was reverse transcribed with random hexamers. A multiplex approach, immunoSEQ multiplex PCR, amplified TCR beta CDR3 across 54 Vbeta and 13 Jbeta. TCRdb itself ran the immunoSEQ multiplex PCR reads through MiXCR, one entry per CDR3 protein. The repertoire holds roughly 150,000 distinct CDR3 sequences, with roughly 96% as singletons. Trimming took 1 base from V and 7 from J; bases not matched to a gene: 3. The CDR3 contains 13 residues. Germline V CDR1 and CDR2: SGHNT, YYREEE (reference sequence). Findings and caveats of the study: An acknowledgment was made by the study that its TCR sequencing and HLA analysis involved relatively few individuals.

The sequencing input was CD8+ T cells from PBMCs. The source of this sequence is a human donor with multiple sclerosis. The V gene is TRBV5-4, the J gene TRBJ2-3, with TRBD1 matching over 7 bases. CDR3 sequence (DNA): TGTGCCAGCAGCTTGTACAGGGGATATACGCAGTATTTT. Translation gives CASSLYRGYTQYF.